The following is a T cell receptor (beta chain) sequence with its context. These data come from a study of blood T cells in healthy people across ages. Next came a second PCR, run for about 7 to 12 cycles, which used a sample-barcoded 5' primer along with a J-beta primer mix. Each CDR3 protein is one row after TCRdb ran MiXCR on the 5' RACE reads. The sample carries 650,000 to 1,000,000 distinct CDR3 sequences, about 34% recorded once. The TCR was taken from a man in his late teens or twenties in good health. Specimen: blood.

In DNA, the CDR3 is TGTGCCGGGGAAGGAGAGCAGTACTTC. Its protein product is CAGEGEQYF. The chain employs TRBV27 and TRBJ2-7; no clear D gene. The CDR3 runs 9 residues. Between the trimmed V and J ends, which lost 11 bases and 7 bases, there was a span of 9 bases. Germline values: CDR1 MNHEY, CDR2 SMNVEV (reference sequence).